This T cell receptor (beta chain) was recorded in a study of cytomegalovirus exposure and HLA in healthy donors. Findings and caveats of the study: Rarity marked most TCR sequences, yet some public TCRs occurred in many donors. There were approximately 150 TCR beta chains listed as cytomegalovirus-associated. It was likely that a cluster of highly shared sequence variants was a sequencing artifact.

Worth noting for this clone: Its antigen is undetermined.

Per the germline V gene, CDR1 is SGHTA and CDR2 is FQGNSA. This CDR3 has 12 amino acids. PCR was performed using 60 Vbeta and 13 Jbeta primers. Clones were sequenced by immunoSEQ multiplex PCR, and TCRdb holds only the in-frame ones, with some missing. Counted here are 25,000 to 35,000 clones, about 87% occurring once; the ten biggest clones make up around 2.5%. V is TRBV7-2 and J is TRBJ2-5; D ambiguous. The J call is uncertain, as TRBJ2-7 better fits the DNA end. Sequenced: PBMCs. The receptor comes from a boy aged 10-17 years in good health and CMV-seronegative. The CDR3, as DNA: TGTGCCAGCAGCTCCCGCGGAAACGAGCAGTACTTC. Its protein product is CASSSRGNEQYF.